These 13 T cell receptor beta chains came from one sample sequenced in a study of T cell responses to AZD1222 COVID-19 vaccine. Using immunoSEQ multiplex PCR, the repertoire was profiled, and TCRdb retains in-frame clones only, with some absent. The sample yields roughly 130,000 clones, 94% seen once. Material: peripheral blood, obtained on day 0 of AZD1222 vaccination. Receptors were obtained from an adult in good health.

This CDR3 is CASSLRSGRDTGELFF. The CDR3 coding sequence is TGTGCCAGCAGCTTAAGATCAGGGAGGGACACCGGGGAGCTGTTTTTT. The V and J genes are TRBV11-3 and TRBJ2-2; 7 positions agree with TRBD2. Germline V gene lookup returns CDR1 SGHNT and CDR2 YENEEA. V was clipped by 2 bases and J by 3 bases; unmatched bases: 6. This CDR3 comprises 16 residues. Using reference TRBV11-3 and TRBJ2-2 for the parts outside the CDR3, the full variable domain is EAGVVQSPRYKIIEKKQPVAFWCNPISGHNTLYWYLQNLGQGPELLIRYENEEAVDDSQLPKDRFSAERLKGVDSTLKIQPAELGDSAVYLCASSLRSGRDTGELFFGEGSRLTVL.

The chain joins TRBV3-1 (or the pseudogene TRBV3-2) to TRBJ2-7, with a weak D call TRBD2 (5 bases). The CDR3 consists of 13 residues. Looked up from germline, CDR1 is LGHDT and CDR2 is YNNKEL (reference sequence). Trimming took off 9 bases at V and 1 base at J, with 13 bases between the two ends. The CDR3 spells CASRQGGSYEQYF. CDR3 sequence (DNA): TGTGCCAGTAGACAAGGCGGGTCCTACGAGCAGTACTTC.

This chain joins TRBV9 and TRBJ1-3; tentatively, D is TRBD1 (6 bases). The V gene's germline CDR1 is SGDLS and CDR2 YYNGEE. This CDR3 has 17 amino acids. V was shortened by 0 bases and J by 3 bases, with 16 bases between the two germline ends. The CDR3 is CASSVVKVGGRGNTIYF. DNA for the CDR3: TGTGCCAGCAGCGTAGTAAAGGTCGGGGGGCGTGGAAACACCATATATTTT. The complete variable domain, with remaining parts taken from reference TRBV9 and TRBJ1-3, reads DSGVTQTPKHLITATGQRVTLRCSPRSGDLSVYWYQQSLDQGLQFLIQYYNGEERAKGNILERFSAQQFPDLHSELNLSSLELGDSALYFCASSVVKVGGRGNTIYFGEGSWLTVV.

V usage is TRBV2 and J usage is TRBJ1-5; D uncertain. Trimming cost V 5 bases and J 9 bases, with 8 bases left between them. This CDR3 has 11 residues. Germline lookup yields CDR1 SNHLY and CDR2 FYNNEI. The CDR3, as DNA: TGTGCCAGCAGTATCTTGGGGCCCCAGCATTTT. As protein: CASSILGPQHF.

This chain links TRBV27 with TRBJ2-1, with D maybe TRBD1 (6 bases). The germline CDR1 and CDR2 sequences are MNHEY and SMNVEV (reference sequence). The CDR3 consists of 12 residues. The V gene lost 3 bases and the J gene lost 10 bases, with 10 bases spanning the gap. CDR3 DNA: TGTGCCAGCAGTTTTCAGGGGTACGAGCAGTTCTTC. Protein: CASSFQGYEQFF.

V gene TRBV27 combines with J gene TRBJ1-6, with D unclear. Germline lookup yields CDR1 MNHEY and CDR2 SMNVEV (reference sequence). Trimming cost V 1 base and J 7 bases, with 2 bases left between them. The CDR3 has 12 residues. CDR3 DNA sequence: TGTGCCAGCAGTTTATTAAATTCACCCCTCCACTTT. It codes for CASSLLNSPLHF.

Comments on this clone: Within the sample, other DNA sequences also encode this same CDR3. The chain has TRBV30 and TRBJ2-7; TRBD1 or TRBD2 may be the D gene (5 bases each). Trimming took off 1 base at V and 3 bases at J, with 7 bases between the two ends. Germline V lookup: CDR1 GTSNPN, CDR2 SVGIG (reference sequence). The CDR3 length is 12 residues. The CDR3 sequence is CAWSGGSYEQYF. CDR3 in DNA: TGTGCCTGGAGTGGGGGGAGCTACGAGCAGTACTTC.

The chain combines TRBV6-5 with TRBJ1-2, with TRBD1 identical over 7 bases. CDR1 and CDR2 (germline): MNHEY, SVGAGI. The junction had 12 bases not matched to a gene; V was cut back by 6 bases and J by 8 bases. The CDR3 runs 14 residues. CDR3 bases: TGTGCCAGCAGACCACCGAAAGGGGGCGGCGGCTACACCTTC. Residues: CASRPPKGGGGYTF.

CDR3 sequence: CALQTGRWDYGYTF. CDR3 nucleotide sequence: TGTGCCCTCCAGACAGGGAGGTGGGACTATGGCTACACCTTC. V and J are TRBV30 and TRBJ1-2, with 7 bases fitting TRBD1. This CDR3 has 14 residues. Germline CDR1 reads GTSNPN; CDR2 reads SVGIG (reference sequence). V lost 8 bases to trimming and J lost 3 bases; unmatched junction nucleotides: 12. Looking up the rest from reference TRBV30 and TRBJ1-2 gives the full variable domain: SQTIHQWPATLVQPVGSPLSLECTVEGTSNPNLYWYRQAAGRGLQLLFYSVGIGQISSEVPQNLSASRPQDRQFILSSKKLLLSDSGFYLCALQTGRWDYGYTFGSGTRLTVV.

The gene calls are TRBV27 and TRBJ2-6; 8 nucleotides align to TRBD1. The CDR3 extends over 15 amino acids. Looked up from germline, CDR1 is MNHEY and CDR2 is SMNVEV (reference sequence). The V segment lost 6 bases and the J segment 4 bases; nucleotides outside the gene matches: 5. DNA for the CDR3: TGTGCCAGCAGGTCGACAGGGGCCGGGGCCAACGTCCTGACTTTC. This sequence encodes CASRSTGAGANVLTF.

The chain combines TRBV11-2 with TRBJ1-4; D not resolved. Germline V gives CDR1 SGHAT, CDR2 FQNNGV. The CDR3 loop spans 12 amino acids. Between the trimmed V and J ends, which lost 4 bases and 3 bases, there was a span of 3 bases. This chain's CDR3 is CASSSSNEKLFF. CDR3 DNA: TGTGCCAGCAGCTCATCTAATGAAAAACTGTTTTTT.

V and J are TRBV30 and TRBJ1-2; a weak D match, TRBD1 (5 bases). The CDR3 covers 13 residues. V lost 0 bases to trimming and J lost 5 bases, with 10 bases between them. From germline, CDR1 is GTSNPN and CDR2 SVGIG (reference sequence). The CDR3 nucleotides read TGTGCCTGGAGTGTACAGGAAGGGTATGGCTACACCTTC. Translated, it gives CAWSVQEGYGYTF.

The CDR3 coding sequence is TGTGCCAGCAGCTCGCCGCGGGGGACCACTGAAGCTTTCTTT. This sequence encodes CASSSPRGTTEAFF. This sequence joins TRBV5-6 and TRBJ1-1, with D perhaps TRBD1 (5 bases). Germline CDR1 is SGHDT and CDR2 is YYEEEE. The length of the CDR3 is 14 residues. Trimming pared 3 bases from V and 4 bases from J, leaving 13 bases between. Full variable domain (rest looked up from reference TRBV5-6 and TRBJ1-1): DAGVTQSPTHLIKTRGQQVTLRCSPKSGHDTVSWYQQALGQGPQFIFQYYEEEERQRGNFPDRFSGHQFPNYSSELNVNALLLGDSALYLCASSSPRGTTEAFFGQGTRLTVV.